This entry concerns a single TCR beta chain. As yet, its antigen is unknown. The data derive from a study of OX40 agonist ivuxolimab in advanced cancers. J was trimmed by 1 base and V by 6 bases; bases with no gene match: 3. The CDR3 spans 13 residues. In germline, CDR1 is SGHNT, CDR2 YENEEA. General observations from the study: CD8+ T cells averaged more expanded clones than CD4+. Among the least clonally expanded were partial responders at 0.1-3.0 mg/kg.

Using immunoSEQ multiplex PCR, the repertoire was profiled, and TCRdb retains in-frame clones only, with some absent. The data hold 28,000 or so clones, with roughly 80% observed a single time. This chain links TRBV11-3 with TRBJ2-7, with 7 bases aligning to TRBD1. The starting material was CD4+ or CD8+ T cells sorted from blood, obtained in a trial of the OX40 agonist ivuxolimab. This TCR derives from an adult with an advanced solid tumor such as melanoma, head and neck, liver or kidney cancer. The CDR3 here is CASRDRESYEQYF. The CDR3 DNA follows: TGTGCCAGCAGAGACAGGGAATCCTACGAGCAGTACTTC.